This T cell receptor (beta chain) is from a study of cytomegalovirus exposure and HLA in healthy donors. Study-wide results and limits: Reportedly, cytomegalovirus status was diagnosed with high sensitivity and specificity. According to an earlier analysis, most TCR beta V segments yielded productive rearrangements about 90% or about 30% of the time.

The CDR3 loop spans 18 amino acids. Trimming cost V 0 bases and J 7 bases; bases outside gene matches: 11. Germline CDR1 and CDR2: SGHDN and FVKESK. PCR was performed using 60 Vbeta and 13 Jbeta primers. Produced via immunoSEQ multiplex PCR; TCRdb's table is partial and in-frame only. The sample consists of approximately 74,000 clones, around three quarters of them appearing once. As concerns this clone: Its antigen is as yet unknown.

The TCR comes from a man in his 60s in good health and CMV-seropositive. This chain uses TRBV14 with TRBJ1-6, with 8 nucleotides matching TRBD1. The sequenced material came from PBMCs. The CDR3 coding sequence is TGTGCCAGCAGCCAAGATCTTCCCGGACAGGGAAGAAATTCACCCCTCCACTTT. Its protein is CASSQDLPGQGRNSPLHF.